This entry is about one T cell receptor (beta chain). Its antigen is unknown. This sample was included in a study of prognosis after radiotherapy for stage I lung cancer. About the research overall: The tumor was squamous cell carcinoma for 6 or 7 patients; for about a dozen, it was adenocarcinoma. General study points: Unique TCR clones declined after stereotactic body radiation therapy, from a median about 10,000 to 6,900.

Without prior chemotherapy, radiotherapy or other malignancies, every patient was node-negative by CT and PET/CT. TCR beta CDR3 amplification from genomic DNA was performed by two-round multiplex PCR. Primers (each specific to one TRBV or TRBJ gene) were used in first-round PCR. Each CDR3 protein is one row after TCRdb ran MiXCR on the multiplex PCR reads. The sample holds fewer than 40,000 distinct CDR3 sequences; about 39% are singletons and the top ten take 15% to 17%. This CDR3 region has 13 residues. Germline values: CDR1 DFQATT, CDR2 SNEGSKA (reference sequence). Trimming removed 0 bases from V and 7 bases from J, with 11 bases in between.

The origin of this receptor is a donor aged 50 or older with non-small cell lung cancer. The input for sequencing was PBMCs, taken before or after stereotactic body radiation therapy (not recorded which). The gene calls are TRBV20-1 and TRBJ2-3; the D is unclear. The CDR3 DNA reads TGCAGTGCTAGAGATAGGCGGCGTTATACGCAGTATTTT. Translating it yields CSARDRRRYTQYF.